The rows below give T cell receptor beta chains drawn from one sample of a study of blood T cell repertoires in COVID-19. Using immunoSEQ multiplex PCR, the repertoire was profiled, and TCRdb retains in-frame clones only, with some absent. The table records a few hundred thousand clones, about 89% of them present only once. Material: peripheral blood. The receptors here all came from a man aged 30 to 39 with acute or convalescent COVID-19. CDR3s include the opening cysteine and the closing phenylalanine or tryptophan. The order of the fields is J gene, clone size, D gene, V gene, CDR3 protein, CDR3 DNA. D genes are given only for firm matches. The size field is filled for only some rows; it gives once, few, many or a size class.

j_gene: TRBJ1-5; abundance: -; d_gene: TRBD1; v_gene: TRBV3-1/TRBV3-2; CDR3aa: CASSQDRDRVVQHF; CDR3nt: TGTGCCAGCAGCCAAGATAGGGACAGGGTTGTCCAGCATTTT
j_gene: TRBJ1-1; abundance: -; d_gene: TRBD1; v_gene: TRBV6-5; CDR3aa: CASSYPTGGIDTEAFF; CDR3nt: TGTGCCAGCAGTTACCCGACAGGGGGAATCGACACTGAAGCTTTCTTT
j_gene: TRBJ2-5; abundance: -; d_gene: -; v_gene: TRBV5-1; CDR3aa: CASSWGGGQFGFETQYF; CDR3nt: TGCGCCAGCTCCTGGGGGGGCGGACAGTTCGGGTTCGAGACCCAGTACTTC
j_gene: TRBJ2-7; abundance: -; d_gene: TRBD2; v_gene: TRBV6-5; CDR3aa: CASLSSGRTEQYF; CDR3nt: TGTGCCAGCCTTTCGAGCGGGAGAACGGAGCAGTACTTC
j_gene: TRBJ2-3; abundance: -; d_gene: -; v_gene: TRBV4-1; CDR3aa: CASSQPFRADTQYF; CDR3nt: TGCGCCAGCAGCCAACCTTTTCGGGCAGATACGCAGTATTTT
j_gene: TRBJ1-2; abundance: -; d_gene: -; v_gene: TRBV7-9; CDR3aa: CASSLAAGAEGYTF; CDR3nt: TGTGCCAGCAGCTTAGCGGCGGGAGCCGAGGGCTACACCTTC
j_gene: TRBJ2-7; abundance: -; d_gene: TRBD1; v_gene: TRBV15; CDR3aa: CATGQGPYEQYF; CDR3nt: TGTGCCACTGGACAGGGGCCCTACGAGCAGTACTTC
j_gene: TRBJ2-2; abundance: -; d_gene: TRBD1; v_gene: TRBV9; CDR3aa: CASSIRRGTTGELFF; CDR3nt: TGTGCCAGCAGCATACGCAGGGGGACCACCGGGGAGCTGTTTTTT
j_gene: TRBJ1-2; abundance: few; d_gene: -; v_gene: TRBV28; CDR3aa: CASSLGGGGYGYTF; CDR3nt: TGTGCCAGCAGTTTAGGGGGAGGGGGCTATGGCTACACCTTC
j_gene: TRBJ2-3; abundance: -; d_gene: TRBD1; v_gene: TRBV19; CDR3aa: CASSMTGGVSDTQYF; CDR3nt: TGTGCCAGTAGTATGACAGGGGGCGTATCGGATACGCAGTATTTT
j_gene: TRBJ2-1; abundance: -; d_gene: TRBD1; v_gene: TRBV14; CDR3aa: CASSQRTGSSYNEQFF; CDR3nt: TGTGCCAGCAGCCAACGGACAGGGAGCTCCTACAATGAGCAGTTCTTC
j_gene: TRBJ2-1; abundance: -; d_gene: -; v_gene: TRBV25-1; CDR3aa: CASSRLPNEQFF; CDR3nt: TGTGCCAGCTCCAGGCTGCCCAATGAGCAGTTCTTC
j_gene: TRBJ1-1; abundance: -; d_gene: -; v_gene: TRBV19; CDR3aa: CASRPTGSLHTEAFF; CDR3nt: TGTGCCAGTAGGCCTACAGGTAGCTTGCACACTGAAGCTTTCTTT
j_gene: TRBJ2-5; abundance: -; d_gene: TRBD2; v_gene: TRBV6-5; CDR3aa: CASSYSSRREGETQYF; CDR3nt: TGTGCCAGCAGTTACTCGAGTCGGCGGGAGGGGGAGACCCAGTACTTC
j_gene: TRBJ2-7; abundance: -; d_gene: -; v_gene: TRBV15; CDR3aa: CATSRSYSYSYEQYF; CDR3nt: TGTGCCACCAGCAGGTCCTATAGTTACTCCTACGAGCAGTACTTC
j_gene: TRBJ2-7; abundance: -; d_gene: -; v_gene: TRBV4-2; CDR3aa: CASSQGRDKQYF; CDR3nt: TGTGCCAGCAGCCAAGGCCGGGACAAGCAGTACTTC
j_gene: TRBJ1-5; abundance: -; d_gene: -; v_gene: TRBV19; CDR3aa: CASSPSQNQPQHF; CDR3nt: TGTGCCAGTAGCCCTAGTCAGAATCAGCCCCAGCATTTT
j_gene: TRBJ1-2; abundance: once; d_gene: -; v_gene: TRBV25-1; CDR3aa: CASSPWGQLPGYTF; CDR3nt: TGTGCCAGCAGTCCCTGGGGGCAACTTCCTGGCTACACCTTC
j_gene: TRBJ1-1; abundance: few; d_gene: -; v_gene: TRBV27; CDR3aa: CASRPPGPALEAFF; CDR3nt: TGTGCCAGCCGTCCCCCAGGGCCTGCCCTTGAAGCTTTCTTT
j_gene: TRBJ1-1; abundance: -; d_gene: TRBD1; v_gene: TRBV30; CDR3aa: CAWSVGGANTEAFF; CDR3nt: TGTGCCTGGAGTGTAGGGGGCGCGAACACTGAAGCTTTCTTT
j_gene: TRBJ2-5; abundance: -; d_gene: TRBD2; v_gene: TRBV5-1; CDR3aa: CASSSGTSSSETQYF; CDR3nt: TGCGCCAGCAGCTCGGGGACTAGCAGTTCCGAGACCCAGTACTTC
j_gene: TRBJ1-2; abundance: -; d_gene: -; v_gene: TRBV5-1; CDR3aa: CASSLDRAYYGYTF; CDR3nt: TGCGCCAGCAGCTTGGACAGGGCTTACTATGGCTACACCTTC
j_gene: TRBJ2-1; abundance: few; d_gene: -; v_gene: TRBV6-1; CDR3aa: CASRGIGSLGYNEQFF; CDR3nt: TGTGCCAGCCGTGGGATCGGGAGCCTTGGCTACAATGAGCAGTTCTTC
j_gene: TRBJ1-1; abundance: -; d_gene: -; v_gene: TRBV7-3; CDR3aa: CASSLKPVAEAFF; CDR3nt: TGTGCCAGCAGCTTAAAACCGGTCGCTGAAGCTTTCTTT
j_gene: TRBJ1-1; abundance: -; d_gene: -; v_gene: TRBV6-5; CDR3aa: CAIRMGAGSTEAFF; CDR3nt: TGTGCCATCCGGATGGGGGCAGGTAGCACTGAAGCTTTCTTT
j_gene: TRBJ2-3; abundance: -; d_gene: TRBD2; v_gene: TRBV7-9; CDR3aa: CASSASGITDTQYF; CDR3nt: TGTGCCAGCAGCGCTAGCGGGATCACAGATACGCAGTATTTT
j_gene: TRBJ2-1; abundance: -; d_gene: -; v_gene: TRBV6-1; CDR3aa: CASSEAVMGVNEQFF; CDR3nt: TGTGCCAGCAGTGAAGCAGTGATGGGAGTCAATGAGCAGTTCTTC
j_gene: TRBJ1-5; abundance: -; d_gene: TRBD1; v_gene: TRBV11-2; CDR3aa: CASSRGQGHGQPQHF; CDR3nt: TGTGCCAGCAGCCGAGGACAGGGACATGGTCAGCCCCAGCATTTT
j_gene: TRBJ1-4; abundance: -; d_gene: TRBD1; v_gene: TRBV6-5; CDR3aa: CASRTPTGPYEKLFF; CDR3nt: TGTGCCAGCAGAACCCCGACAGGGCCATACGAAAAACTGTTTTTT
j_gene: TRBJ2-4; abundance: -; d_gene: -; v_gene: TRBV18; CDR3aa: CASSPLADSKNIQYF; CDR3nt: TGTGCCAGCTCACCACTTGCAGATTCTAAAAACATTCAGTACTTC
j_gene: TRBJ1-5; abundance: -; d_gene: -; v_gene: TRBV28; CDR3aa: CASSLRQVVDF; CDR3nt: TGTGCCAGCAGTTTAAGGCAGGTGGTTGATTTT
j_gene: TRBJ1-2; abundance: -; d_gene: TRBD1; v_gene: TRBV3-1/TRBV3-2; CDR3aa: CASSQLDRVMYGYTF; CDR3nt: TGTGCCAGCAGCCAGCTGGACAGGGTTATGTATGGCTACACCTTC
j_gene: TRBJ2-3; abundance: -; d_gene: -; v_gene: TRBV9; CDR3aa: CASSGQLARRGANTQYF; CDR3nt: TGTGCCAGCAGCGGACAGCTAGCTCGCCGGGGGGCGAATACGCAGTATTTT
j_gene: TRBJ1-2; abundance: -; d_gene: -; v_gene: TRBV20-1; CDR3aa: CSASDQNPTGGYTF; CDR3nt: TGCAGTGCTAGTGATCAAAACCCCACGGGTGGCTACACCTTC
j_gene: TRBJ1-2; abundance: once; d_gene: -; v_gene: TRBV29-1; CDR3aa: CSAPLNGGYTF; CDR3nt: TGCAGCGCACCATTGAACGGTGGCTACACCTTC
j_gene: TRBJ1-4; abundance: -; d_gene: -; v_gene: TRBV7-9; CDR3aa: CASSLTATNEKLFF; CDR3nt: TGTGCCAGCAGCTTAACGGCAACTAATGAAAAACTGTTTTTT
j_gene: TRBJ1-3; abundance: -; d_gene: -; v_gene: TRBV28; CDR3aa: CASSLVMQSGNTIYF; CDR3nt: TGTGCCAGCAGTTTAGTAATGCAGTCTGGAAACACCATATATTTT